These 30 T cell receptor beta chains share one sample of origin, sequenced in a study of T cells in Graves' hyperthyroidism and ophthalmopathy. Amplified TCR beta CDR3 regions came from RNA transcripts. The HTBI primer set served for first-round RT-PCR of the TCR CDR3. Each CDR3 protein gets one entry after TCRdb re-called the multiplex PCR reads with MiXCR. The repertoire holds about 290,000 distinct CDR3 sequences, with around 16% as singletons. The sample consisted of blood. The receptor set was obtained from a man between 25 and 39 years old with Graves' hyperthyroidism.

This chain connects TRBV12-3 or TRBV12-4 to TRBJ2-1, with D maybe TRBD2 (6 bases). Trimming stripped 7 bases from V and 4 bases from J, with 17 bases between. The CDR3 has 15 residues. The CDR3 spells CASKKSGSTYNEQFF. In DNA form, the CDR3 reads TGTGCCAGCAAAAAATCCGGGAGTACTTACAATGAGCAGTTCTTC.

In this sample, this clonotype turned up a few times. The J gene is TRBJ2-2, the V gene TRBV6-5; 10 positions match TRBD1. CDR3 length: 16 amino acids. V lost 2 bases to trimming and J lost 1 base; unmatched junction nucleotides: 1. Germline V gene lookup returns CDR1 MNHEY and CDR2 SVGAGI. The CDR3 DNA reads TGTGCCAGCAGTTACGGGACAGGGGTGAACACCGGGGAGCTGTTTTTT. This sequence encodes CASSYGTGVNTGELFF.

This clonotype was seen repeatedly, ten times or more. The V call is TRBV7-3, the J call TRBJ2-1; D possibly matches TRBD1 or TRBD2 (5 bases each). In germline, CDR1 is SGHTA, CDR2 FQGTGA. The CDR3 is 16 amino acids. Trimming stripped 5 bases from V and 6 bases from J, with 20 bases between. CDR3 nucleotides: TGTGCCAGCAGCCTCACCCGGGACGCAGGACCCAATGAGCAGTTCTTC. It codes for CASSLTRDAGPNEQFF.

This clonotype has just a few counts. This rearrangement joins TRBV2 to TRBJ2-1; D is perhaps TRBD2 (5 bases). The length of the CDR3 is 12 residues. V was pared by 6 bases and J by 9 bases, with 12 bases between. Germline CDR1 SNHLY, CDR2 FYNNEI. This chain's CDR3 is CASSEGYGEQFF. Here the CDR3 DNA reads TGTGCCAGCAGCGAGGGCTATGGTGAGCAGTTCTTC.

This sequence joins TRBV19 and TRBJ2-5, with D unresolved. Deletions cut 3 bases from V and 0 bases from J, with 5 bases between. Germline CDR1 reads LNHDA; CDR2 reads SQIVND (reference sequence). The CDR3 has 13 amino acids. The CDR3 region is CASSMPDQETQYF. DNA of the CDR3: TGTGCCAGTAGTATGCCGGACCAAGAGACCCAGTACTTC.

This clonotype was observed many times. The chain has TRBV2 and TRBJ2-3, with TRBD2 as a possible D gene (6 bases). Germline CDR1 is SNHLY and CDR2 is FYNNEI. CDR3 length equals 13 residues. V gave up 4 bases and J gave up 5 bases, with 10 bases separating them. Here the CDR3 DNA reads TGTGCCAGCAGTGCCCCAGCGGGAGATACGCAGTATTTT. Encoded protein: CASSAPAGDTQYF.

The V and J genes are TRBV10-3 and TRBJ1-4; TRBD1 matches at 8 bases. CDR1 is ENHRY and CDR2 is SYGVKD in the germline V gene. This CDR3 spans 18 amino acids. Germline trimming cut 4 bases from V and 0 bases from J; bases unmatched to any gene: 10. CDR3 bases: TGTGCCATCAGTGCACAGGGGGGGGTCCAAGCAACTAATGAAAAACTGTTTTTT. This translates into CAISAQGGVQATNEKLFF.

V and J are TRBV5-1 and TRBJ2-1, with D perhaps TRBD1 or TRBD2 (7 bases each). The CDR3 is made up of 15 amino acids. Germline values: CDR1 SGHRS, CDR2 YFSETQ. The V end was cut by 4 bases, the J end by 6 bases, with 17 bases between. For the CDR3, the DNA is TGCGCCAGCAGCCCGCGACAGGGACTACTCAATGAGCAGTTCTTC. Its protein is CASSPRQGLLNEQFF.

This clonotype was seen ten or more times. J is TRBJ2-3 and V is TRBV7-2; D uncertain. CDR3 length equals 12 residues. Trimming stripped 5 bases from V and 6 bases from J, with 9 bases between. The V gene's germline CDR1 is SGHTA and CDR2 FQGNSA. CDR3 amino acids: CASSLAPDTQYF. The CDR3 DNA follows: TGTGCCAGCAGCCTCGCTCCGGATACGCAGTATTTT.

This chain links TRBV7-2 with TRBJ2-1, with 14 bases matching TRBD2. Germline V gene lookup returns CDR1 SGHTA and CDR2 FQGNSA. This CDR3 has 15 residues. V lost 5 bases, J lost 9 bases, and 6 bases stayed unmatched. The CDR3 is CASSPRTSGRTEQFF. As DNA, the CDR3 is TGTGCCAGCAGCCCCCGGACTAGCGGGAGGACTGAGCAGTTCTTC. The entire variable domain, with the rest obtained from reference TRBV7-2 and TRBJ2-1, is as follows: GAGVSQSPSNKVTEKGKDVELRCDPISGHTALYWYRQSLGQGLEFLIYFQGNSAPDKSGLPSDRFSAERTGGSVSTLTIQRTQQEDSAVYLCASSPRTSGRTEQFFGPGTRLTVL.

In its sample, this clonotype was seen many times. J is TRBJ1-1 and V is TRBV27, with 7 bases fitting TRBD1. The ends lost 2 bases at V and 4 bases at J; junction bases unmatched: 1. CDR3 length: 13 residues. Germline V gene lookup returns CDR1 MNHEY and CDR2 SMNVEV (reference sequence). CDR3 amino acids: CASSLKGATEAFF. The DNA of the CDR3 is TGTGCCAGCAGTTTAAAGGGGGCCACTGAAGCTTTCTTT.

V usage is TRBV24-1 and J usage is TRBJ1-5; no clear D gene. This CDR3 is built from 12 residues. The germline V gene has CDR1 KGHDR and CDR2 SFDVKD. Trimming pared 3 bases from V and 5 bases from J, leaving 4 bases between. The CDR3 loop is CATSDPDQPQHF. DNA of the CDR3: TGTGCCACCAGTGATCCCGATCAGCCCCAGCATTTT.

Many counts were recorded for this clonotype. The V call is TRBV27, the J call TRBJ2-3; weak D call: TRBD1 (6 bases). Germline V gene lookup returns CDR1 MNHEY and CDR2 SMNVEV (reference sequence). This CDR3 comprises 15 residues. Deletions cut 4 bases from V and 5 bases from J, with 16 bases between. The CDR3, as DNA: TGTGCCAGCAGTTCCCTCCCAGGGGCGGGAGATACGCAGTATTTT. Residues: CASSSLPGAGDTQYF.

This clonotype was recorded many times. V gene TRBV7-2 combines with J gene TRBJ2-1; tentatively, D is TRBD2 (5 bases). The CDR3 length is 14 residues. Looked up from germline, CDR1 is SGHTA and CDR2 is FQGNSA. Trimming shortened V by 6 bases and J by 5 bases, and 14 bases separated the two germline ends. For the CDR3, the DNA is TGTGCCAGCAGGTACGGAGTCGGGAACAATGAGCAGTTCTTC. Translated, it gives CASRYGVGNNEQFF.

As concerns this clonotype: One base away lies a much larger clone, so this may be a sequencing read error. This rearrangement joins TRBV4-2 to TRBJ2-2; D is unclear. This CDR3 is 12 amino acids long. Germline V gene lookup returns CDR1 LGHNA and CDR2 YNFKEQ. Trimming left V 0 bases short and J 6 bases short, with 2 bases between. CDR3 amino acids: CASSQESGELFF. CDR3 DNA sequence: TGTGCCAGCAGCCAAGAGTCCGGGGAGCTGTTTTTT.

This clonotype has only a few counts. The chain joins TRBV11-2 to TRBJ2-2; D ambiguous. Trimming stripped 4 bases from V and 3 bases from J, with 9 bases between. CDR1 and CDR2 (germline): SGHAT, FQNNGV. The CDR3 totals 14 residues. CDR3 residues: CASSSRLDTGELFF. CDR3 nucleotides: TGTGCCAGCAGCTCGCGACTTGACACCGGGGAGCTGTTTTTT.

The rearrangement uses TRBV24-1 and TRBJ2-7; 8 bases map to TRBD1. The CDR3 sequence is 14 residues long. Losses at the gene ends were 4 bases for V and 6 bases for J; bases not matched to a gene: 7. The germline V gene has CDR1 KGHDR and CDR2 SFDVKD. This chain's CDR3 is CATSDPRQGLEQYF. In DNA form, the CDR3 reads TGTGCCACCAGTGACCCACGACAGGGGCTCGAGCAGTACTTC.

The chain couples TRBV24-1 to TRBJ2-1; D assignment may be TRBD1 or TRBD2 (5 bases each). This CDR3 comprises 15 residues. V was trimmed by 3 bases and J by 7 bases, leaving 15 bases between them. Germline V gives CDR1 KGHDR, CDR2 SFDVKD. CDR3 sequence (DNA): TGTGCCACCAGTGATAATACCGGGACGCTGAATGAGCAGTTCTTC. As protein: CATSDNTGTLNEQFF.

There are many counts of this clonotype. V is TRBV3-1 and J is TRBJ1-4, with a tentative D call TRBD1 (6 bases). Trimming took off 1 base at V and 8 bases at J, with 17 bases between the two ends. The CDR3 has 16 amino acids. Per germline, CDR1 LGHDT and CDR2 YNNKEL (reference sequence). The CDR3 coding sequence is TGTGCCAGCAGCCAAGCCCAGACAGGCCTCAGGGAAAAACTGTTTTTT. Translation: CASSQAQTGLREKLFF.

The rearrangement links TRBV6-1 to TRBJ1-4; D not certain. V lost 9 bases, J lost 7 bases, and 15 bases lay in between. CDR1 and CDR2 (germline): MNHNS, SASEGT. This CDR3 is built from 13 residues. CDR3 protein: CASSSSFSEKLFF. Written as DNA, the CDR3 is TGTGCCAGTTCCTCCTCCTTCTCTGAAAAACTGTTTTTT.

This clonotype was observed many times. This chain links TRBV28 with TRBJ1-5; no clear D. The CDR3 is 12 amino acids. V lost 3 bases and J 5 bases, leaving 5 bases between the germline ends. Germline V gene lookup returns CDR1 MDHEN and CDR2 SYDVKM. This chain's CDR3 is CASSLWDQPQHF. CDR3 bases: TGTGCCAGCAGTTTGTGGGATCAGCCCCAGCATTTT.

The gene calls are TRBV15 and TRBJ1-1, with D possibly matching TRBD1 (5 bases). In germline, CDR1 is LNHNV, CDR2 YYDKDF (reference sequence). Trimming removed 0 bases at V and 1 base at J, with 9 bases between. The CDR3 covers 15 residues. CDR3 DNA: TGTGCCACCAGCAGAGATTCAGGGACGAACACTGAAGCTTTCTTT. This sequence encodes CATSRDSGTNTEAFF.

This clonotype was counted a few times. The chain couples TRBV30 to TRBJ2-1; TRBD1 is a possible D gene (6 bases). The CDR3 length is 13 residues. From germline, CDR1 is GTSNPN and CDR2 SVGIG (reference sequence). V lost 2 bases to trimming and J lost 2 bases, with 7 bases between them. CDR3 in amino acids: CAWSRGTYNEQFF. CDR3 bases: TGTGCCTGGAGTAGGGGGACCTACAATGAGCAGTTCTTC.

This clonotype was counted many times. This rearrangement joins TRBV30 to TRBJ1-1; no reliable D call. Germline loops: CDR1 GTSNPN, CDR2 SVGIG (reference sequence). This CDR3 region has 13 residues. Trimming pared 2 bases from V and 4 bases from J, leaving 11 bases between. The CDR3 DNA follows: TGTGCCTGGAGTCTTACGAGGAGCACTGAAGCTTTCTTT. It specifies CAWSLTRSTEAFF.

The chain employs TRBV7-3 and TRBJ1-4, with 8 bases that match TRBD1. The J segment lost 8 bases and the V segment lost 8 bases, leaving 7 bases of the junction unmatched. CDR1 SGHTA and CDR2 FQGTGA come from the germline V gene. This CDR3 region has 13 residues. In nucleotides, the CDR3 is TGTGCCAGCTCCCAGGGGGCTGGAGAAAAACTGTTTTTT. Translated: CASSQGAGEKLFF.

This clonotype was found many times. V gene TRBV2 combines with J gene TRBJ1-1; D uncertain. The CDR3 length is 12 residues. Trimming stripped 5 bases from V and 10 bases from J, with 14 bases between. Germline V CDR1 and CDR2: SNHLY, FYNNEI. This CDR3 reads CASSPPSPGAFF. CDR3 DNA: TGTGCCAGCAGTCCGCCCTCCCCGGGAGCTTTCTTT.

Ten or more counts support this clonotype. The chain employs TRBV7-3 and TRBJ1-1, with no clear D. CDR1 and CDR2 from the germline V gene are SGHTA and FQGTGA. Trimming cost V 5 bases and J 0 bases, with 7 bases left between them. CDR3 length: 13 amino acids. The CDR3 region is CASSAQMNTEAFF. DNA for the CDR3: TGTGCCAGCAGCGCTCAGATGAACACTGAAGCTTTCTTT.

The chain couples TRBV19 to TRBJ2-1; D gene uncertain. CDR1 and CDR2 from the germline V gene are LNHDA and SQIVND (reference sequence). V was pared by 2 bases and J by 0 bases, with 8 bases between. CDR3 size: 15 residues. In DNA form, the CDR3 reads TGTGCCAGTAGTATACAGTCCCGCTCCTACAATGAGCAGTTCTTC. Its protein is CASSIQSRSYNEQFF.

This clonotype was detected a few times. Possible read error: a much larger clone is one base away. The chain is built from TRBV6-1 and TRBJ1-1; D remains unclear. The germline CDR1 and CDR2 sequences are MNHNS and SASEGT. Trimming removed 5 bases from V and 3 bases from J, with 10 bases in between. The CDR3 is 13 amino acids. The CDR3 spells CASSKVSDTEAFF. The CDR3 DNA reads as TGTGCCAGCAGTAAGGTCTCGGACACTGAAGCTTTCTTT.

This clonotype has just a few counts. The J gene is TRBJ2-2, the V gene TRBV5-8; 7 bases fit TRBD1. Germline lookup yields CDR1 SGHTS and CDR2 YDEGEE. The CDR3 loop spans 16 amino acids. V trimming: 2 bases; J trimming: 4 bases; junction bases outside the gene matches: 8. Here the CDR3 reads CASSFLRPGGTGELFF. For the CDR3, the DNA is TGTGCCAGCAGCTTTTTGAGACCAGGGGGCACCGGGGAGCTGTTTTTT.